These 21 T cell receptor beta chains were sequenced from one sample in a study of blood T cells in healthy people across ages. The use of a sample-barcoded 5' primer and a J-beta primer mix characterized a second PCR of about 6 to 11 cycles. Each CDR3 protein is one row after TCRdb ran MiXCR on the 5' RACE reads. The sample lists around 710,000 distinct CDR3 sequences, around 46% occurring once. Sequencing was performed on blood. These receptors originate from a woman aged 60 to 75 in good health.

The genes are TRBV20-1 and TRBJ2-3; 7 nucleotides line up with TRBD2. Trimming took 2 bases from V and 2 from J; bases not matched to a gene: 16. Looked up from germline, CDR1 is DFQATT and CDR2 is SNEGSKA (reference sequence). The CDR3 contains 18 residues. CDR3: CSARSWEGSNGDTDTQYF. The CDR3 DNA is TGCAGTGCTAGATCCTGGGAGGGCTCGAACGGCGACACAGATACGCAGTATTTT.

This chain connects TRBV5-1 to TRBJ2-7; D possibly matches TRBD1 or TRBD2 (7 bases each). Germline loops: CDR1 SGHRS, CDR2 YFSETQ. V lost 0 bases and J 7 bases, leaving 23 bases between the germline ends. The CDR3 consists of 17 residues. CDR3 DNA sequence: TGCGCCAGCAGCTTGGAAAGCGGGACAGTGGTCTACAATGAGCAGTACTTC. The encoded protein is CASSLESGTVVYNEQYF.

V and J are TRBV10-3 and TRBJ2-5; TRBD2 agrees at 7 bases. After removal of 4 bases from V and 11 bases from J, the junction contained 7 bases not matched to a gene. CDR3 length: 12 residues. Germline V gene lookup returns CDR1 ENHRY and CDR2 SYGVKD. The DNA for the CDR3 is TGTGCCATCAGTGGGGGGGGTGGGGAGCAGTACTTC. It codes for CAISGGGGEQYF.

The genes are TRBV7-9 and TRBJ1-5; D possibly corresponds to TRBD1 (5 bases). CDR3 size: 14 residues. Trimming cost V 1 base and J 7 bases, with 11 bases left between them. CDR1 and CDR2 (germline): SEHNR, FQNEAQ (reference sequence). In DNA form, the CDR3 reads TGTGCCAGCAGCTTAGGCACAGGCCAGCAGCCCCAGCATTTT. As protein: CASSLGTGQQPQHF.

This chain uses TRBV5-1 with TRBJ2-1, with D perhaps matching TRBD2 (6 bases). Germline loops: CDR1 SGHRS, CDR2 YFSETQ. V lost 5 bases to trimming and J lost 6 bases, with 18 bases between them. This CDR3 has 15 residues. CDR3 DNA sequence: TGCGCCAGCAGACCAGAGTTGGGGGACTTCAATGAGCAGTTCTTC. Its translation: CASRPELGDFNEQFF.

Regarding this clonotype: Relative to the germline gene, one junction end is altered; a read error may explain this. The genes are TRBV3-1 and TRBJ1-2; D gene uncertain. The CDR3 extends over 16 amino acids. CDR1 is LGHDT and CDR2 is YNNKEL in the germline V gene (reference sequence). CDR3 loop: CASSQDLVGINYDYTF. CDR3 in DNA: TGTGCCAGCAGCCAAGATTTGGTCGGGATAAACTATGACTACACCTTC. The full variable domain, with the rest looked up from reference TRBV3-1 and TRBJ1-2, is DTAVSQTPKYLVTQMGNDKSIKCEQNLGHDTMYWYKQDSKKFLKIMFSYNNKELIINETVPNRFSPKSPDKAHLNLHINSLELGDSAVYFCASSQDLVGINYDYTFGSGTRLTVV.

The V call is TRBV9, the J call TRBJ2-7; perhaps TRBD2 as D (6 bases). V lost 2 bases, J lost 2 bases, and 20 bases lay in between. The germline V gene encodes CDR1 SGDLS and CDR2 YYNGEE. CDR3 length: 17 residues. The DNA of the CDR3 is TGTGCCAGCAGCGTCTCGTGGGGGGAGGAGGTCCCCTACGAGCAGTACTTC. Translation: CASSVSWGEEVPYEQYF.

This clonotype was picked up a small number of times. The rearrangement uses TRBV4-2 and TRBJ2-5, with D possibly being TRBD2 (5 bases). The CDR3 has 15 amino acids. Trimming took off 2 bases at V and 5 bases at J, with 15 bases between the two ends. Per germline, CDR1 LGHNA and CDR2 YNFKEQ. The CDR3 sequence: CASSQNHGIGETQYF. The CDR3 bases are TGTGCCAGCAGCCAAAACCACGGGATTGGGGAGACCCAGTACTTC.

The chain uses TRBV3-1 and TRBJ2-3; the D gene is possibly TRBD1 (5 bases). V lost 3 bases, J lost 5 bases, and 15 bases lay in between. CDR3 length equals 15 residues. Germline V CDR1 and CDR2: LGHDT, YNNKEL (reference sequence). As DNA, the CDR3 is TGTGCCAGCAGCCAGCCGGCCCAGGGTGTAGATACGCAGTATTTT. Protein product: CASSQPAQGVDTQYF.

DNA for the CDR3: TGTGCCAGCAGTTCTCAGGCCGACACAGATACGCAGTATTTT. Translation: CASSSQADTDTQYF. The rearrangement uses TRBV27 and TRBJ2-3; D remains unclear. CDR1 and CDR2 (germline): MNHEY, SMNVEV (reference sequence). V gave up 4 bases and J gave up 2 bases, with 10 bases separating them. The CDR3 extends over 14 amino acids.

This sequence joins TRBV20-1 and TRBJ1-5; 7 bases are a match to TRBD1. V was clipped by 2 bases and J by 7 bases; unmatched bases: 8. The germline V gene encodes CDR1 DFQATT and CDR2 SNEGSKA (reference sequence). This CDR3 has 14 residues. CDR3 residues: CSARQGESGQPQHF. The CDR3 nucleotides read TGCAGTGCTAGACAGGGGGAGTCGGGGCAGCCCCAGCATTTT.

The V call is TRBV20-1, the J call TRBJ2-7; perhaps TRBD2 as D (6 bases). V was pared by 5 bases and J by 3 bases, with 23 bases between. This CDR3 contains 16 residues. Germline CDR1 reads DFQATT; CDR2 reads SNEGSKA (reference sequence). The CDR3 region is CSAGGQEAMEVYEQYF. The CDR3 DNA follows: TGCAGTGCTGGAGGGCAAGAGGCGATGGAGGTCTACGAGCAGTACTTC.

This clonotype was observed a handful of times. The gene calls are TRBV12-5 and TRBJ2-1, with TRBD2 matching over 9 bases. With 0 bases clipped from V and 6 bases from J, the junction kept 15 bases outside the gene matches. Germline V gives CDR1 LGHNT, CDR2 FRNRAP. The CDR3 covers 19 residues. CDR3 amino acids: CASGLVKSKAGGPSNEQFF. The DNA for the CDR3 is TGTGCTAGTGGTTTGGTAAAAAGTAAGGCGGGGGGGCCGTCCAATGAGCAGTTCTTC.

This clonotype was recorded once. The chain recombines TRBV27 with TRBJ1-5; 7 bases are a match to TRBD1. The CDR3 length is 15 residues. V shed 4 bases, J shed 9 bases, and the junction held 12 bases outside the gene matches. The germline CDR1 and CDR2 sequences are MNHEY and SMNVEV (reference sequence). This CDR3 reads CASSWGTVNSSPQHF. The CDR3 DNA follows: TGTGCCAGCAGTTGGGGGACAGTTAATTCTTCGCCCCAGCATTTT.

This chain uses TRBV7-9 with TRBJ2-1; D gene unclear. The CDR3 totals 15 residues. V was cut by 4 bases and J by 3 bases, with 13 bases left in between. Germline CDR1 and CDR2: SEHNR and FQNEAQ (reference sequence). The CDR3 DNA is TGTGCCAGCAGCTCGATGGGATGGATCTACAATGAGCAGTTCTTC. Encoded protein: CASSSMGWIYNEQFF.

Many counts were recorded for this clonotype. The V call is TRBV7-9, the J call TRBJ2-3; D call uncertain. The CDR3 is 10 amino acids. Germline V lookup: CDR1 SEHNR, CDR2 FQNEAQ (reference sequence). The CDR3 protein is CAGGTDTQYF. CDR3 nucleotide sequence: TGTGCTGGGGGCACAGATACGCAGTATTTT.

This clonotype has at least ten counts. This chain joins TRBV5-1 and TRBJ2-5, with D possibly TRBD1 on 7 matching bases. V was pared by 2 bases and J by 2 bases, with 16 bases between. The germline CDR1 and CDR2 sequences are SGHRS and YFSETQ. The CDR3 has 16 residues. The CDR3 DNA reads TGCGCCAGCAGCTTCGCCCTGCAGGGGGGTCAAGAGACCCAGTACTTC. Its protein is CASSFALQGGQETQYF. Variable domain in full (rest from reference TRBV5-1 and TRBJ2-5): KAGVTQTPRYLIKTRGQQVTLSCSPISGHRSVSWYQQTPGQGLQFLFEYFSETQRNKGNFPGRFSGRQFSNSRSEMNVSTLELGDSALYLCASSFALQGGQETQYFGPGTRLLVL.

On this clonotype: A single base separates this from a much larger clone, so it may be a read error. J is TRBJ2-1 and V is TRBV2; D is uncertain. The length of the CDR3 is 11 residues. Germline V gives CDR1 SNHLY, CDR2 FYNNEI. CDR3 sequence reads: CASSPYDEQLF. CDR3 sequence (DNA): TGTGCCAGCAGTCCGTACGATGAGCAGTTATTC.

The chain is built from TRBV4-3 and TRBJ2-5; TRBD2 matches 8 bases. The J call may not be correct, given that the DNA end is closer to TRBJ2-7. The CDR3 spans 15 residues. Germline V gene data show CDR1 as LGHNA and CDR2 as YSLEER. This CDR3 is CASSQAPAGVNEQYF. The CDR3 DNA reads TGCGCCAGCAGCCAAGCGCCAGCGGGAGTTAACGAGCAGTACTTC.

This clonotype came up a few times. The gene calls are TRBV10-3 and TRBJ2-1, with TRBD1 identical over 8 bases. In germline, CDR1 is ENHRY, CDR2 SYGVKD. J was trimmed by 10 bases and V by 4 bases; bases with no gene match: 12. The CDR3 covers 15 residues. The CDR3 sequence is CAISGRQGPSREQFF. Here the CDR3 DNA reads TGTGCCATCAGTGGGAGACAGGGGCCTAGTAGGGAGCAGTTCTTC.

This clonotype was seen more than once but under ten times. The chain is built from TRBV14 and TRBJ2-6; D remains unclear. This CDR3 region has 20 residues. V was trimmed by 1 base and J by 0 bases, leaving 19 bases between them. Germline V gene sequence: CDR1 SGHDN, CDR2 FVKESK. Here the CDR3 reads CASSQGPTWQVGSGANVLTF. CDR3 in DNA: TGTGCCAGCAGCCAAGGTCCGACGTGGCAGGTTGGCTCTGGGGCCAACGTCCTGACTTTC.